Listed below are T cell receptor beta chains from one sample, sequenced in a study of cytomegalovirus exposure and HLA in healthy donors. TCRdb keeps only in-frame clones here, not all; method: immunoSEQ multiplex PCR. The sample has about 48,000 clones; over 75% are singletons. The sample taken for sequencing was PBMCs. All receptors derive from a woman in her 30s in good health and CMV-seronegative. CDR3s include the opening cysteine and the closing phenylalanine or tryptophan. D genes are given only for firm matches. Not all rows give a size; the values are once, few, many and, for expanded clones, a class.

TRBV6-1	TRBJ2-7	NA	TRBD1	TGTGCCAGCATTGCAACGACAGGGGTCTCCTACGAGCAGTACTTC	CASIATTGVSYEQYF
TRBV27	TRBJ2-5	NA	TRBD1	TGTGCCAGCAGTTTAAGGACAGGTAGAACAGAGACCCAGTACTTC	CASSLRTGRTETQYF
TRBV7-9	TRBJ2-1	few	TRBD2	TGTGCCAGCAGCTCGACCCCTCTGGGACTAGCGGCCTACAATGAGCAGTTCTTC	CASSSTPLGLAAYNEQFF
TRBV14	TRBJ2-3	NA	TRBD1	TGTGCCAGCAGCCAAGAACGGACAGGGGGCTTAGATACGCAGTATTTT	CASSQERTGGLDTQYF
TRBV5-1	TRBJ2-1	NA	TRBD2	TGCGCCAGCAGCTTGATTCTAGCGGGAGGTGGTGAGCAGTTCTTC	CASSLILAGGGEQFF
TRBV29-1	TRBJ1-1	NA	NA	TGCAGCGTTGACCCGGGGGGTGGCACTGAAGCTTTCTTT	CSVDPGGGTEAFF
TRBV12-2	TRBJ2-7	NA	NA	TGTGCAAGTCGCTTTAGGACTAGCGGGAGGAAGCAGTACTTC	CASRFRTSGRKQYF
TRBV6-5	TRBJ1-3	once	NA	TGTGCCAGCAGTTACTCAGGGGTCTCTAAGGGAAACACCATATATTTT	CASSYSGVSKGNTIYF
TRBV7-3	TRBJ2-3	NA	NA	TGTGCCAGCAGCTCCTCAGATACGCAGTATTTT	CASSSSDTQYF
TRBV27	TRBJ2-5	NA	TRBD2	TGTGCCAGTAAGGCGGGAGGGCCCGAGTGGGGGAGCCAGTACTTC	CASKAGGPEWGSQYF
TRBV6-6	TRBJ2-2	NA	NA	TGTGCCAGCAGTTCGGCAGGTGGTGGGGAGCTGTTTTTT	CASSSAGGGELFF
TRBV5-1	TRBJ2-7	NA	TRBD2	TGCGCCAGCAGCTCGGTAGCGGGAGGGGACTACGAGCAGTACTTC	CASSSVAGGDYEQYF
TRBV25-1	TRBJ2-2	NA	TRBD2	TGTGCCAGCAGTGGTCTAGCGGACACCGGGGAGCTGTTTTTT	CASSGLADTGELFF
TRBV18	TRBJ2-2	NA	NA	TGTGCCAGCTCACCACAGTCGCTTACAGCGAACACCGGGGAGCTGTTTTTT	CASSPQSLTANTGELFF
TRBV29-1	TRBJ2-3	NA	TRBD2	TGCAGCGTTGTTTTGGCGGGAGCGAGCACAGATACGCAGTATTTT	CSVVLAGASTDTQYF
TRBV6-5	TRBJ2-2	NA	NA	TGTGCCAGCAGTTATCGGGGAGTTCGTACCGGGGAGCTGTTTTTT	CASSYRGVRTGELFF
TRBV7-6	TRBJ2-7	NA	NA	TGTGCCAGCAGCCCAAGTCTGGCGGGCGCGTTAACCTACGAGCAGTACTTC	CASSPSLAGALTYEQYF
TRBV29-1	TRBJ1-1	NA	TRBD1	TGCAGCGTTAGGGGACAGGGAGGGTATACTGAAGCTTTCTTT	CSVRGQGGYTEAFF
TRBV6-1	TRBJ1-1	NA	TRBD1	TGTGCCAGCAGGACCGGGACAGGGGGTTCAACTGAAGCTTTCTTT	CASRTGTGGSTEAFF
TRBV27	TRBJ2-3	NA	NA	TGTGCCAGCAGATCAGGGCTCTCCGGTACGCAGTATTTT	CASRSGLSGTQYF
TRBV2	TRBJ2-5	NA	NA	TGTGCCAGCAGGGGACATTATGCAGAGACCCAGTACTTC	CASRGHYAETQYF
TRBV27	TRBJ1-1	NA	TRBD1	TGTGCCAGCAGCCCTACAGGGGTGGGCACTGAAGCTTTCTTT	CASSPTGVGTEAFF
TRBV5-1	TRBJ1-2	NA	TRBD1	TGCGCCAGCAGCTTAACGGGTCTGGGGGACAGAAATGGCTACACCTTC	CASSLTGLGDRNGYTF
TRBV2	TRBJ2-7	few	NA	TGTGCCAGCAGTGGGAATGGGGTAGCCGGGGACGAGCAGTACTTC	CASSGNGVAGDEQYF
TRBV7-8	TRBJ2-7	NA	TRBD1	TGTGCCAGCAAGGGGGCAGCGACTCCCTACGAGCAGTACTTC	CASKGAATPYEQYF
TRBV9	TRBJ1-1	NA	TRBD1	TGTGCCAGCAGCGTCGGGACAGAAAACATGAACACTGAAGCTTTCTTT	CASSVGTENMNTEAFF